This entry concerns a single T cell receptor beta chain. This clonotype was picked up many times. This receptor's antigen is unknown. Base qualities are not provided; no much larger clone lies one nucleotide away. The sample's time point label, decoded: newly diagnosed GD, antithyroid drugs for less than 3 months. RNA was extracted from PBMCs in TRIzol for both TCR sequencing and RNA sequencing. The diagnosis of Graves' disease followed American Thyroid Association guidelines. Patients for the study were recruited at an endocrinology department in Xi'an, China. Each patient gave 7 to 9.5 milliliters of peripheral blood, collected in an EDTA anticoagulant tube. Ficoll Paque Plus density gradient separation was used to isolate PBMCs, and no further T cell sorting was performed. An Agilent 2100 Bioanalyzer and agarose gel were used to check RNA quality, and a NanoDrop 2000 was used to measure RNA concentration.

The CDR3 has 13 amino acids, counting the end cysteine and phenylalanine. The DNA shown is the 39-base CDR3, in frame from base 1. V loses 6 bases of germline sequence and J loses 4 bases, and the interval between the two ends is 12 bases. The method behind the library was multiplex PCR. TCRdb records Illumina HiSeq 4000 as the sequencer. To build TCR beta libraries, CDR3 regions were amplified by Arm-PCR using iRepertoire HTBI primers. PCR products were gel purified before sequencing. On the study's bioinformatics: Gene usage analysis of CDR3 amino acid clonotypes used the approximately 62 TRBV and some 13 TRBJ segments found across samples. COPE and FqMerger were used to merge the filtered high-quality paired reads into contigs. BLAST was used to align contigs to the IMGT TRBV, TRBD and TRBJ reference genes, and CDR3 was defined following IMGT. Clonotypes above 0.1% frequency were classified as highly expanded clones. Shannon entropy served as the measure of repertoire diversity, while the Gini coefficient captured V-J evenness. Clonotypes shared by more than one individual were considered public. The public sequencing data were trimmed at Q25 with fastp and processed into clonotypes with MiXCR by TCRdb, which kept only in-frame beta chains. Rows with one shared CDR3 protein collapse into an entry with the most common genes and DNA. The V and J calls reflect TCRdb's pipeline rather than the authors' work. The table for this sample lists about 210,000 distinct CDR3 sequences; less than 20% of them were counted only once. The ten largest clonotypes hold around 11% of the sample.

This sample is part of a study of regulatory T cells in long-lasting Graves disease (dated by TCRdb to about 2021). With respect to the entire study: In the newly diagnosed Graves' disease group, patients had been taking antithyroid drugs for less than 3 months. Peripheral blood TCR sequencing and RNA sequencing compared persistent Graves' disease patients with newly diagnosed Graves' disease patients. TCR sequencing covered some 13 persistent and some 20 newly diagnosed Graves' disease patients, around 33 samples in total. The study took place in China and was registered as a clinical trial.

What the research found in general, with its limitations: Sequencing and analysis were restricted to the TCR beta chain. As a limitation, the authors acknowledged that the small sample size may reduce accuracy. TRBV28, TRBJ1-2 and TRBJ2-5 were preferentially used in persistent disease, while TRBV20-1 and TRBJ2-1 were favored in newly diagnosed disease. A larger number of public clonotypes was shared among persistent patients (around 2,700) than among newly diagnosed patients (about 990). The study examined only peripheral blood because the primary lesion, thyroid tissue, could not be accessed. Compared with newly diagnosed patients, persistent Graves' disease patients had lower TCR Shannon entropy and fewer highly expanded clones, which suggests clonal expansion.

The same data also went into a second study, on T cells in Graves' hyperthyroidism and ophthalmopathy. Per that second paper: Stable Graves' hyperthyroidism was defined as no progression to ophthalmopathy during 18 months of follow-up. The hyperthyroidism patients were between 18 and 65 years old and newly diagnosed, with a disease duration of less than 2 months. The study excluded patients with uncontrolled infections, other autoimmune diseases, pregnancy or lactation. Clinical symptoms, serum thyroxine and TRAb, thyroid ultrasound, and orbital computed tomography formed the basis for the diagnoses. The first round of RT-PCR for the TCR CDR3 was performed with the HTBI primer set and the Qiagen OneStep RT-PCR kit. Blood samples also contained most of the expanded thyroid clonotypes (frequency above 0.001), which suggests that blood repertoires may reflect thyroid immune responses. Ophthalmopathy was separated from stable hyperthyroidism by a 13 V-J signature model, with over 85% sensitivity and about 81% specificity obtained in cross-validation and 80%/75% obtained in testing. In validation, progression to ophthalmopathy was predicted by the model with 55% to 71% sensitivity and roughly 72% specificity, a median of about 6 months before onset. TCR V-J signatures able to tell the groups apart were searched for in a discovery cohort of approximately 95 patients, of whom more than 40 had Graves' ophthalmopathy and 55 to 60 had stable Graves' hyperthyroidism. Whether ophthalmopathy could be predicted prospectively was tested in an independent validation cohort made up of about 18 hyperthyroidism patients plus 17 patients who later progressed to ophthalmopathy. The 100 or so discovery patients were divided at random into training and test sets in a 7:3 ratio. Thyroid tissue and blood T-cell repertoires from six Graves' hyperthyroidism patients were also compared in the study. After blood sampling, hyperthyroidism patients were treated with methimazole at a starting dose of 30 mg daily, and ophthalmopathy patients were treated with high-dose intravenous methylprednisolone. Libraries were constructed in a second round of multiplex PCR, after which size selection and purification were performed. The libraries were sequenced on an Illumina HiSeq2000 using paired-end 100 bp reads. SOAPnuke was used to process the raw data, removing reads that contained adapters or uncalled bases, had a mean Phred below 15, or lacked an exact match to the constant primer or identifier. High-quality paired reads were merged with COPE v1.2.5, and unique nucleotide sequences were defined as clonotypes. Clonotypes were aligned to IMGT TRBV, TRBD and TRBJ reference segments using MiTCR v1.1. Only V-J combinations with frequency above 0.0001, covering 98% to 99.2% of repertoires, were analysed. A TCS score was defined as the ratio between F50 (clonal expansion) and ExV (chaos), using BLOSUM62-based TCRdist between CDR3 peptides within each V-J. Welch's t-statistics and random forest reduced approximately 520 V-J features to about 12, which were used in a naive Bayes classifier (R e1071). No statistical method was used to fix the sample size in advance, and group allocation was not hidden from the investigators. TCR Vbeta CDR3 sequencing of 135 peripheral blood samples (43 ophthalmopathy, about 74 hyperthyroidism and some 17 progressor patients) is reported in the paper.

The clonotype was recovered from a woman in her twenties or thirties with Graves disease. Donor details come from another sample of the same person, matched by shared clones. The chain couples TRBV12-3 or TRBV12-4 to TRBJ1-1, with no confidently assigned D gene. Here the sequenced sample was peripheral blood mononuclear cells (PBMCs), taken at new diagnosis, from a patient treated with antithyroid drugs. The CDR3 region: CASSSTVGTEAFF. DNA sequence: TGTGCCAGCAGCAGTACCGTCGGCACTGAAGCTTTCTTT.